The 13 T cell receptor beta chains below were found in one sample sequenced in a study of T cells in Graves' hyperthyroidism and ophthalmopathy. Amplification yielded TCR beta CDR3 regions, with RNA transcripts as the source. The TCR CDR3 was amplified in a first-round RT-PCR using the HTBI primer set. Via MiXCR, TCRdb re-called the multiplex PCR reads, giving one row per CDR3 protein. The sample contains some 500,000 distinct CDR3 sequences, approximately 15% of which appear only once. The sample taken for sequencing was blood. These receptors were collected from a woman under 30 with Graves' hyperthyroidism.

The CDR3 DNA reads TGTGCCAGCAGTCGATTCAGGGGAAATATGAACACTGAAGCTTTCTTT. Protein sequence: CASSRFRGNMNTEAFF. The V gene is TRBV2, the J gene TRBJ1-1, with D perhaps matching TRBD1 (6 bases). The length of the CDR3 is 16 residues. Per germline, CDR1 SNHLY and CDR2 FYNNEI. The V gene lost 5 bases and the J gene lost 0 bases, with 16 bases spanning the gap.

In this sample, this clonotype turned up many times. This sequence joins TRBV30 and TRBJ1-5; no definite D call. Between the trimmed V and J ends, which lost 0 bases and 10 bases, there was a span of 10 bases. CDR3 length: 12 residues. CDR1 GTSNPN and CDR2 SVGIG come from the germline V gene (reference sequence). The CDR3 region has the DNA TGTGCCTGGAGTGTGGAGAGCCTCCCCCAGCATTTT. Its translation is CAWSVESLPQHF.

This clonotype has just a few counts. DNA for the CDR3: TGTGCCAGTAGTGACACACTAGCGGGAGGTAGAGAGACCCAGTACTTC. It encodes CASSDTLAGGRETQYF. The V call is TRBV19, the J call TRBJ2-5, with 12 bases lining up with TRBD2. V was clipped by 5 bases and J by 4 bases; unmatched bases: 8. Germline V gene sequence: CDR1 LNHDA, CDR2 SQIVND (reference sequence). There are 16 residues in the CDR3.

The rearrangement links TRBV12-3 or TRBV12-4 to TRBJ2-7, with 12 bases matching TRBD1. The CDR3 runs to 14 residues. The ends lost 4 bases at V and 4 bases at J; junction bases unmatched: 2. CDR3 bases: TGTGCCAGCAGTTGGGGACAGGGGGCGTACGAGCAGTACGTC. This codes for CASSWGQGAYEQYV.

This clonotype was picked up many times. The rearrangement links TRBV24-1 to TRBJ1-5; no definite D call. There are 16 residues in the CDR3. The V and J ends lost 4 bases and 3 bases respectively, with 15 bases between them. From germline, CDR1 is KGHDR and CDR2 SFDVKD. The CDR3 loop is CATSDQTSADNQPQHF. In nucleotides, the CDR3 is TGTGCCACCAGTGACCAGACGTCGGCAGACAATCAGCCCCAGCATTTT.

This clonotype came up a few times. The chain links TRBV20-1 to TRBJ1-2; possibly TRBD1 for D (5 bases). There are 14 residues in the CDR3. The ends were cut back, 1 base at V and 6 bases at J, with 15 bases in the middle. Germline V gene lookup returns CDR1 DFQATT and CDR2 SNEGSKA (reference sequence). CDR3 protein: CSARAGVEVNGYTF. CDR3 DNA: TGCAGTGCTAGAGCGGGGGTAGAAGTAAATGGCTACACCTTC.

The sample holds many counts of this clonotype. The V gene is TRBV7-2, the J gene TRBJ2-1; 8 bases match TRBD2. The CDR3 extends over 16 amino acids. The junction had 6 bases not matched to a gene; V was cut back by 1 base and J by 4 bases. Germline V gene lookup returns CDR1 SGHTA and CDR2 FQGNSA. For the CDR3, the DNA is TGTGCCAGCAGCTTAGTTGGTACTAGCGGTTACAATGAGCAGTTCTTC. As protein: CASSLVGTSGYNEQFF. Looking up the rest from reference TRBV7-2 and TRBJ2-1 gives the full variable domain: GAGVSQSPSNKVTEKGKDVELRCDPISGHTALYWYRQSLGQGLEFLIYFQGNSAPDKSGLPSDRFSAERTGGSVSTLTIQRTQQEDSAVYLCASSLVGTSGYNEQFFGPGTRLTVL.

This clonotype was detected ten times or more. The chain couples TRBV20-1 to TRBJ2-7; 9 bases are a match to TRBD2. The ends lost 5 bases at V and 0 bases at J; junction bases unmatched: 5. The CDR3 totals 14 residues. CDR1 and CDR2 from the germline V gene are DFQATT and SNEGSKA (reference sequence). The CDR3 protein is CSAVSGSDSYEQYF. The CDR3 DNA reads TGCAGTGCTGTTAGCGGGAGCGACTCCTACGAGCAGTACTTC.

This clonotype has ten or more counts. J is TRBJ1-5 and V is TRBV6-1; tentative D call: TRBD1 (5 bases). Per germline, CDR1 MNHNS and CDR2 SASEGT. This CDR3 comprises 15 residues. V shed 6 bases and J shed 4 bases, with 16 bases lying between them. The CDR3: CASRLADSSNQPQHF. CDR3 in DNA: TGTGCCAGCAGGTTAGCCGACAGTAGTAATCAGCCCCAGCATTTT.

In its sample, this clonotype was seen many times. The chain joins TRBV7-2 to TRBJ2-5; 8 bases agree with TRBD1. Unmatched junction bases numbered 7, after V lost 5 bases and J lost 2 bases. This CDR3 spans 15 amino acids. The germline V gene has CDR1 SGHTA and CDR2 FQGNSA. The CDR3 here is CASSPIGDRQETQYF. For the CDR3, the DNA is TGTGCCAGCAGCCCAATCGGGGACAGGCAAGAGACCCAGTACTTC.

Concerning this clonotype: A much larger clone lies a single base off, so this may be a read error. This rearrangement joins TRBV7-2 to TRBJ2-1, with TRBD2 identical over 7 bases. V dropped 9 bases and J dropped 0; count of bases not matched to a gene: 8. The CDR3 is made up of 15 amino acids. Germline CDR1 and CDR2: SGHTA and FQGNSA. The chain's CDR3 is CARSPRDYSYNEQFF. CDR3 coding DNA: TGTGCCAGGAGTCCCCGGGACTACTCCTACAATGAGCAGTTCTTC.

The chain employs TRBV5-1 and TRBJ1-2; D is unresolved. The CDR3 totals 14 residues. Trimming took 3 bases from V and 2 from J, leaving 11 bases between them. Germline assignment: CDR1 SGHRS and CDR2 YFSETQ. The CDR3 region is CASSSLGRNYGYTF. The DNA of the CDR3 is TGCGCCAGCAGCTCCCTTGGACGGAACTATGGCTACACCTTC. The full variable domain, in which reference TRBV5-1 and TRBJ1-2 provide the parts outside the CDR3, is KAGVTQTPRYLIKTRGQQVTLSCSPISGHRSVSWYQQTPGQGLQFLFEYFSETQRNKGNFPGRFSGRQFSNSRSEMNVSTLELGDSALYLCASSSLGRNYGYTFGSGTRLTVV.

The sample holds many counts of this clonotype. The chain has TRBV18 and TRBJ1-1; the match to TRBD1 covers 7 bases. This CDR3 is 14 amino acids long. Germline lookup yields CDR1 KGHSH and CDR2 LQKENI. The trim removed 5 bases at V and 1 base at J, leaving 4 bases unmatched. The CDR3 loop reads CASSVGTANTEAFF. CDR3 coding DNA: TGTGCCAGCTCAGTCGGGACAGCGAACACTGAAGCTTTCTTT.